This T cell receptor (beta chain) was captured in a study of blood T cells in healthy people across ages. V gave up 4 bases and J gave up 4 bases, with 10 bases separating them. The germline gives CDR1 DFQATT, CDR2 SNEGSKA (reference sequence). This CDR3 comprises 12 residues. Each donor gave approximately 9.5 milliliters of peripheral blood. A second roughly 6 to 11 cycle PCR used barcoded and J-beta primers. TCRdb processed the 5' RACE reads anew with MiXCR; each CDR3 protein has one entry. The table records roughly 1.5 million distinct CDR3 sequences, under 55% of them present only once. The chain recombines TRBV20-1 with TRBJ2-5; D is unresolved. The receptor was isolated from a woman aged 18-30 years in good health. Sequenced sample: blood. Written as DNA, the CDR3 is TGCAGTGCTATCTGGACCCCAGAGACCCAGTACTTC. Encoded protein: CSAIWTPETQYF.